This T cell receptor beta chain came from a study of vaccination effects on CD4 cells after COVID-19. Looking at the study overall: Sequencing in the ViraFEST assay came after antigen-specific CD4+ T cells had been expanded with viral peptide pools, which were used to stimulate PBMC. The median interval between the second dose and post-vaccine sampling was 72 days.

A roughly ten-day culture period preceded the isolation of CD4+ T cells. Of the BNT162b2 and mRNA-1273 vaccines, participants received two doses of one or the other. According to the study, vaccine recipients showed no prior SARS-CoV-2 infection and negative nucleocapsid antibodies. Fresh IL-2-containing medium replaced half the medium on days 3 and 7. Repertoires were generated with immunoSEQ multiplex PCR, while TCRdb's copy carries only in-frame clones and drops some. The sample consists of tens of thousands of clones, roughly 80% of them appearing once. A single count supports this clone. What it recognizes is unknown. This CDR3 spans 13 amino acids. The V gene's germline CDR1 is WSHSY and CDR2 SAAADI. V was shortened by 8 bases and J by 0 bases, with 9 bases between the two germline ends.

The clonotype comes from a human donor who received a COVID-19 vaccine. The input for sequencing was CD4+ T cells from PBMCs cultured without peptide, taken after COVID-19 vaccination. J is TRBJ2-3 and V is TRBV10-2; D might be TRBD1 (6 bases). This CDR3 reads CASWQGSTDTQYF. DNA for the CDR3: TGCGCCAGCTGGCAGGGGAGCACAGATACGCAGTATTTT.